Listed below are T cell receptor beta chains from one sample, sequenced in a study of blood T cell repertoires in COVID-19. TCRdb keeps only in-frame clones here, not all; method: immunoSEQ multiplex PCR. The sample lists fewer than 250,000 clones, roughly four fifths seen once, with 1.8% in the top ten. The sequenced sample consisted of PBMCs or T cells enriched from blood (not recorded which). These receptors all come from a man between 60 and 75 years old who had recovered from COVID-19. The CDR3 runs from the conserved cysteine through the conserved F or W. The D gene is left open where the match is weak. Clone size is not always given. Where it is, it says once, few, many or a class for expanded clones.

D: .; V: TRBV5-1; J: TRBJ2-7; size: .; CDR3: CASRRDKNSYEQYF; DNA: TGCGCCAGCAGACGGGACAAAAATTCCTACGAGCAGTACTTC
D: .; V: TRBV7-8; J: TRBJ1-1; size: few; CDR3: CASSYRFMNTEAFF; DNA: TGTGCCAGCAGCTACAGATTCATGAACACTGAAGCTTTCTTT
D: .; V: TRBV7-9; J: TRBJ2-1; size: .; CDR3: CASSLGLGRDSYNEQFF; DNA: TGTGCCAGCAGCTTAGGACTCGGCAGGGATTCCTACAATGAGCAGTTCTTC
D: .; V: TRBV7-9; J: TRBJ2-7; size: .; CDR3: CASSREGAGASYEQYF; DNA: TGTGCCAGCAGCCGAGAAGGGGCAGGGGCTTCCTACGAGCAGTACTTC
D: TRBD2; V: TRBV7-9; J: TRBJ2-1; size: .; CDR3: CASTLQTSASYNEQFF; DNA: TGTGCCAGCACCCTCCAAACTAGCGCCTCCTACAATGAGCAGTTCTTC
D: .; V: TRBV3-1/TRBV3-2; J: TRBJ1-2; size: .; CDR3: CASSQAAGRGYGYTF; DNA: TGTGCCAGCAGCCAAGCGGCAGGGCGGGGTTATGGCTACACCTTC
D: .; V: TRBV27; J: TRBJ1-5; size: .; CDR3: CASRPAGTDQPQHF; DNA: TGTGCCAGCAGACCTGCGGGGACCGATCAGCCCCAGCATTTT
D: TRBD2; V: TRBV7-9; J: TRBJ2-1; size: .; CDR3: CASAPGGEQFF; DNA: TGTGCCAGCGCCCCGGGGGGTGAGCAGTTCTTC
D: .; V: TRBV19; J: TRBJ1-5; size: once; CDR3: CASSSGSVGNQPQHF; DNA: TGTGCCAGTAGTTCAGGGTCGGTGGGCAATCAGCCCCAGCATTTT
D: TRBD1; V: TRBV5-5; J: TRBJ1-6; size: .; CDR3: CASSLGGHSVYSPLHF; DNA: TGTGCCAGCAGCTTAGGGGGCCATAGCGTCTATTCACCCCTCCACTTT
D: TRBD1; V: TRBV27; J: TRBJ1-2; size: .; CDR3: CASRLGTGNYGYTF; DNA: TGTGCCAGCCGTCTTGGGACAGGGAACTATGGCTACACCTTC
D: TRBD1; V: TRBV5-5; J: TRBJ1-2; size: .; CDR3: CASSPWTGGYGYTF; DNA: TGTGCCAGCAGCCCCTGGACAGGAGGCTATGGCTACACCTTC
D: .; V: TRBV11-3; J: TRBJ1-3; size: .; CDR3: CASSLRTAFTSGNTIYF; DNA: TGTGCCAGCAGCTTAAGGACAGCTTTCACCTCTGGAAACACCATATATTTT
D: TRBD1; V: TRBV7-9; J: TRBJ1-4; size: .; CDR3: CASSLSGTGVEKLFF; DNA: TGTGCCAGCAGCTTGTCGGGGACAGGGGTCGAAAAACTGTTTTTT
D: .; V: TRBV4-3; J: TRBJ1-3; size: .; CDR3: CASSQEMRLSGNTIYF; DNA: TGCGCCAGCAGCCAAGAAATGAGGCTCTCTGGAAACACCATATATTTT
D: .; V: TRBV29-1; J: TRBJ1-3; size: .; CDR3: CSPRVGVNTIYF; DNA: TGCAGCCCAAGGGTAGGGGTTAACACCATATATTTT
D: .; V: TRBV27; J: TRBJ2-2; size: once; CDR3: CASSLGQFPGELFF; DNA: TGTGCCAGCAGTTTAGGGCAGTTTCCCGGGGAGCTGTTTTTT
D: .; V: TRBV19; J: TRBJ1-2; size: .; CDR3: CASSVGQNGYTF; DNA: TGTGCCAGTAGTGTCGGACAGAACGGCTACACCTTC
D: .; V: TRBV24-1; J: TRBJ1-2; size: .; CDR3: CAASEAGYGYTF; DNA: TGTGCCGCCTCCGAGGCTGGCTATGGCTACACCTTC
D: TRBD1; V: TRBV11-2; J: TRBJ1-2; size: .; CDR3: CASSRQGNYGYTF; DNA: TGTGCCAGCAGTCGACAGGGAAACTATGGCTACACCTTC
D: TRBD1; V: TRBV7-9; J: TRBJ1-3; size: .; CDR3: CASNPGDRASSGNTIYF; DNA: TGTGCCAGCAACCCTGGGGACAGGGCCTCCTCTGGAAACACCATATATTTT
D: TRBD1; V: TRBV3-1/TRBV3-2; J: TRBJ1-2; size: .; CDR3: CASSQTTGGSYGYTF; DNA: TGTGCCAGCAGCCAAACCACAGGGGGATCCTATGGCTACACCTTC
D: .; V: TRBV4-1; J: TRBJ1-2; size: .; CDR3: CASSQELGRKSGYTF; DNA: TGCGCCAGCAGCCAAGAACTAGGACGCAAATCGGGCTACACCTTC
D: TRBD2; V: TRBV7-8; J: TRBJ2-5; size: .; CDR3: CASSITSGGNPVAQYF; DNA: TGTGCCAGCAGCATCACTAGCGGGGGGAACCCGGTGGCCCAGTACTTC
D: TRBD1; V: TRBV7-9; J: TRBJ2-2; size: .; CDR3: CASTEGYGGTGGFANTGELFF; DNA: TGTGCCAGCACCGAAGGGTACGGGGGGACAGGGGGCTTTGCGAACACCGGGGAGCTGTTTTTT
D: .; V: TRBV11-3; J: TRBJ2-5; size: .; CDR3: CASSEEAVYGQETQYF; DNA: TGTGCCAGCAGCGAGGAGGCAGTTTACGGGCAAGAGACCCAGTACTTC
D: .; V: TRBV5-1; J: TRBJ2-7; size: .; CDR3: CASSLGLKTYEQYF; DNA: TGCGCCAGCAGCTTGGGACTGAAGACCTACGAGCAGTACTTC
D: .; V: TRBV11-2; J: TRBJ2-7; size: .; CDR3: CASRADTNSYEQYF; DNA: TGTGCCAGCAGGGCAGACACGAACTCCTACGAGCAGTACTTC
D: .; V: TRBV6-1; J: TRBJ1-2; size: .; CDR3: CASSEVGATF; DNA: TGTGCCAGCAGTGAAGTGGGGGCCACCTTC
D: TRBD1; V: TRBV11-3; J: TRBJ1-6; size: .; CDR3: CASSLAGFDRGNSPLHF; DNA: TGTGCCAGCAGCTTAGCGGGATTTGACAGGGGAAATTCACCCCTCCACTTT
D: TRBD1; V: TRBV3-1/TRBV3-2; J: TRBJ1-4; size: .; CDR3: CASSHAGGSREKLFF; DNA: TGTGCCAGCAGCCACGCAGGGGGCTCGCGAGAAAAACTGTTTTTT
D: .; V: TRBV7-9; J: TRBJ2-2; size: .; CDR3: CASSLAGRQGSSNTGELFF; DNA: TGTGCCAGCAGCTTAGCCGGACGGCAGGGGTCCTCTAACACCGGGGAGCTGTTTTTT
D: .; V: TRBV18; J: TRBJ2-2; size: .; CDR3: CASSPQRTLNTGELFF; DNA: TGTGCCAGCTCACCACAAAGGACATTAAACACCGGGGAGCTGTTTTTT
D: .; V: TRBV7-8; J: TRBJ1-5; size: .; CDR3: CASRKTENSNQPQHF; DNA: TGTGCCAGCAGAAAGACAGAGAATAGCAATCAGCCCCAGCATTTT
D: .; V: TRBV6-2/TRBV6-3; J: TRBJ2-2; size: .; CDR3: CASSSPAGELFF; DNA: TGTGCCAGCAGTTCCCCGGCCGGGGAGCTGTTTTTT
D: .; V: TRBV7-8; J: TRBJ1-1; size: .; CDR3: CASSSWLGNTEAFF; DNA: TGTGCCAGCAGCTCCTGGCTAGGGAACACTGAAGCTTTCTTT
D: TRBD1; V: TRBV7-2; J: TRBJ1-2; size: few; CDR3: CASSLGTGATYGYTF; DNA: TGTGCCAGCAGCTTAGGAACAGGGGCAACCTATGGCTACACCTTC
D: .; V: TRBV19; J: TRBJ1-5; size: .; CDR3: CASSMFGGAHQPQHF; DNA: TGTGCCAGTAGTATGTTCGGGGGGGCCCATCAGCCCCAGCATTTT
D: .; V: TRBV5-1; J: TRBJ1-6; size: .; CDR3: CASSLGTTNSPLHF; DNA: TGCGCCAGCAGCTTGGGGACAACTAATTCACCCCTCCACTTT
D: .; V: TRBV7-9; J: TRBJ1-1; size: .; CDR3: CASSLDLGSEAFF; DNA: TGTGCCAGCAGCTTAGACTTGGGGAGCGAAGCTTTCTTT
D: TRBD1; V: TRBV7-2; J: TRBJ1-6; size: .; CDR3: CASSLALAGGSYNSPLHF; DNA: TGTGCCAGCAGCTTAGCGCTTGCAGGGGGCTCCTATAATTCACCCCTCCACTTT
D: TRBD1; V: TRBV6-5; J: TRBJ1-4; size: .; CDR3: CASSRDRRDREKLFF; DNA: TGTGCCAGCAGTAGGGACAGAAGGGATCGGGAAAAACTGTTTTTT
D: TRBD1; V: TRBV5-1; J: TRBJ1-2; size: .; CDR3: CASSQMTGFDGYTF; DNA: TGCGCCAGCAGCCAAATGACAGGGTTCGATGGCTACACCTTC
D: .; V: TRBV7-9; J: TRBJ2-7; size: .; CDR3: CASSRGDMRVYEQYF; DNA: TGTGCCAGCAGCCGTGGAGATATGCGAGTCTACGAGCAGTACTTC
D: .; V: TRBV5-1; J: TRBJ1-2; size: .; CDR3: CASSLGSEPNYGYTF; DNA: TGCGCCAGCAGCTTGGGTTCGGAGCCTAACTATGGCTACACCTTC
D: TRBD1; V: TRBV27; J: TRBJ1-6; size: .; CDR3: CASSSPGTASNSPLHF; DNA: TGTGCCAGCAGTTCCCCCGGGACAGCTTCTAATTCACCCCTCCACTTT
D: .; V: TRBV5-1; J: TRBJ1-3; size: .; CDR3: CASSLGESAGNTIYF; DNA: TGCGCCAGCAGCTTGGGAGAATCGGCTGGAAACACCATATATTTT
D: TRBD2; V: TRBV11-1; J: TRBJ2-3; size: .; CDR3: CASSPLAGGQYF; DNA: TGTGCCAGCAGCCCACTAGCGGGGGGGCAGTATTTT